A single sample is the source of the 15 T cell receptor beta chains below, sequenced in a study of cytotoxic CD8 clonotypes in ibrutinib-treated CLL (dated by TCRdb to about 2021). Library creation used the immunoSEQ multiplex PCR assay. The table was pulled from immuneACCESS by TCRdb, which kept in-frame rearrangements only. Such tables lose some clones; where checked, under half of the loss comes from unresolved V genes, and the rest has no known cause. For this sample there are hundreds of thousands of clones; under 80% appear just once. Just over 15% of the sample belongs to the ten largest clones. Interpreted using the paper, the time point label stands for: approximately 2 years on ibrutinib. The specimen was PBMCs, collected after 24 months of ibrutinib treatment. The receptors were sampled from a human donor with chronic lymphocytic leukemia.

The V and J genes are TRBV19 and TRBJ2-3, with 9 bases lining up with TRBD2. V gave up 1 base and J gave up 1 base; unmatched junction bases: 3. The CDR3 loop spans 16 amino acids. Germline lookup yields CDR1 LNHDA and CDR2 SQIVND (reference sequence). CDR3 sequence (DNA): TGTGCCAGTAGTATAGGTAGCGGGAGTGGCACAGATACGCAGTATTTT. Its protein product is CASSIGSGSGTDTQYF.

This clone was counted between two and nine times. The chain joins TRBV7-8 to TRBJ2-7; the match to TRBD2 covers 8 bases. V lost 6 bases and J lost 2; bases outside the gene matches: 6. The CDR3 is 14 residues long. Germline CDR1 SGHVS, CDR2 FQNEAQ. For the CDR3, the DNA is TGTGCCAGCAGAAAAATTAGCGGGGCCTACGAGCAGTACTTC. It codes for CASRKISGAYEQYF.

The chain recombines TRBV11-3 with TRBJ2-4, with TRBD2 matching over 14 bases. CDR1 is SGHNT, CDR2 YENEEA, per germline. The CDR3 is 15 amino acids. V dropped 5 bases and J dropped 6; count of bases not matched to a gene: 3. The CDR3 loop is CASSGGTSGRNIQYF. The CDR3 nucleotides are TGTGCCAGCAGCGGGGGGACTAGCGGGAGAAACATTCAGTACTTC.

This chain joins TRBV4-3 and TRBJ2-1, with 8 positions matching TRBD2. J gave up 7 bases and V 0 bases, and 14 bases lay outside the gene matches. This CDR3 is 18 amino acids long. The germline V gene has CDR1 LGHNA and CDR2 YSLEER. The CDR3 nucleotides read TGCGCCAGCAGCCAAGACGGCCGCTTACCGGGAGGGGATAATGAGCAGTTCTTC. Residues: CASSQDGRLPGGDNEQFF.

The chain is built from TRBV5-1 and TRBJ1-5; D remains unclear. Germline V lookup: CDR1 SGHRS, CDR2 YFSETQ. Trimming shortened V by 0 bases and J by 2 bases, and 6 bases separated the two germline ends. The CDR3 contains 14 residues. The CDR3 spells CASSLEVGNQPQHF. The CDR3 nucleotides are TGCGCCAGCAGCTTGGAAGTCGGCAATCAGCCCCAGCATTTT.

The J gene is TRBJ2-7, the V gene TRBV9, with D hard to call. CDR1 and CDR2 from the germline V gene are SGDLS and YYNGEE. The ends were cut back, 0 bases at V and 7 bases at J, with 11 bases in the middle. There are 13 residues in the CDR3. CDR3 bases: TGTGCCAGCAGCGTAGACACCTTCAGGGAGCAGTACTTC. It codes for CASSVDTFREQYF.

V is TRBV18 and J is TRBJ2-7, with D maybe TRBD2 (5 bases). The ends were cut back, 3 bases at V and 0 bases at J, with 9 bases in the middle. This CDR3 comprises 14 residues. The V gene's germline CDR1 is KGHSH and CDR2 LQKENI. Written as DNA, the CDR3 is TGTGCCAGCTCACCTGGACGGGACTCCTACGAGCAGTACTTC. This gives the protein CASSPGRDSYEQYF.

This clone has just a few counts. This rearrangement joins TRBV6-5 to TRBJ2-3; D gene uncertain. CDR3 size: 13 residues. Germline loops: CDR1 MNHEY, CDR2 SVGAGI. V was pared by 5 bases and J by 1 base, with 7 bases between. This chain's CDR3 is CASSTHRTDTQYF. The CDR3 DNA reads as TGTGCCAGCAGTACCCATCGCACAGATACGCAGTATTTT.

The chain recombines TRBV6-5 with TRBJ2-1; tentatively, D is TRBD2 (5 bases). This CDR3 is built from 14 residues. Per germline, CDR1 MNHEY and CDR2 SVGAGI. Trimming left V 8 bases short and J 2 bases short, with 13 bases between. In DNA, the CDR3 is TGTGCCAGCTCTCCAGGACTGACCTACAATGAGCAGTTCTTC. It translates to CASSPGLTYNEQFF.

The V and J genes are TRBV7-3 and TRBJ2-5; 8 bases are shared with TRBD1. After removal of 2 bases from V and 5 bases from J, the junction contained 4 bases not matched to a gene. Germline lookup yields CDR1 SGHTA and CDR2 FQGTGA. The CDR3 spans 14 residues. The CDR3 spells CASSLSGGAETQYF. The CDR3 coding sequence is TGTGCCAGCAGCTTATCAGGGGGCGCCGAGACCCAGTACTTC.

The chain joins TRBV6-1 to TRBJ2-5; 8 positions match TRBD2. Germline V gene lookup returns CDR1 MNHNS and CDR2 SASEGT. V was pared by 0 bases and J by 0 bases, with 12 bases of the junction left unmatched. This CDR3 is built from 19 residues. CDR3 nucleotides: TGTGCCAGCAGTGAAGCTCAGGGTGCGGGGGGCCCGTACCAAGAGACCCAGTACTTC. It encodes CASSEAQGAGGPYQETQYF.

The DNA for the CDR3 is TGTGCCAGCAGTTTAAAAGGACTAGCGGGACTCTCCTACAATGAGCAGTTCTTC. Translation gives CASSLKGLAGLSYNEQFF. The chain is built from TRBV27 and TRBJ2-1; 12 positions agree with TRBD2. This CDR3 contains 18 residues. Trimming at V came to 2 bases and at J to 0 bases, leaving 5 bases not matched to a gene. In germline, CDR1 is MNHEY, CDR2 SMNVEV (reference sequence).

The chain recombines TRBV5-6 with TRBJ2-5, with D hard to call. The length of the CDR3 is 16 residues. The V gene lost 2 bases and the J gene lost 2 bases, with 16 bases spanning the gap. Germline V lookup: CDR1 SGHDT, CDR2 YYEEEE. This chain's CDR3 is CASSLRPLDGQETQYF. As DNA, the CDR3 is TGTGCCAGCAGCTTAAGGCCGCTGGACGGTCAAGAGACCCAGTACTTC.

The CDR3 nucleotides are TGTGCCTGGAGTAGGGGGGACGAGCAGTACTTC. It specifies CAWSRGDEQYF. V usage is TRBV30 and J usage is TRBJ2-7; the D gene could be TRBD1 or TRBD2 (6 bases each). Trimming shortened V by 2 bases and J by 5 bases, and 7 bases separated the two germline ends. The CDR3 is made up of 11 amino acids. CDR1 is GTSNPN, CDR2 SVGIG, per germline (reference sequence).

This chain uses TRBV4-1 with TRBJ1-1; tentatively, D is TRBD1 (6 bases). This CDR3 has 12 amino acids. Trimming removed 6 bases from V and 6 bases from J, with 11 bases in between. Germline V CDR1 and CDR2: MGHRA, YSYEKL. CDR3 protein: CASSPTGSEAFF. As DNA, the CDR3 is TGCGCCAGCAGTCCGACAGGTTCTGAAGCTTTCTTT.